This TCR beta chain was sequenced during a study of T-cell reconstitution after alpha-beta-depleted transplantation in children. Study-wide results and limits: Counts and diversity of T cells one year after transplant came mostly from newly produced T cells. Alpha-beta T cells about two months after transplant reportedly derived from several hundred expanded graft clones.

The sample holds many counts of this clonotype. Antigen: not known. There are 17 residues in the CDR3. V was shortened by 5 bases and J by 2 bases, with 22 bases between the two germline ends. Preparation of the TCRbeta library involved a method that used unique molecular identifiers. TCRdb used MiXCR to reprocess the PCR reads, holding one entry per CDR3 protein. In the table there are about 290,000 distinct CDR3 sequences, about 9.4% of which are singletons. The sequence was collected from a boy under two years old with acute myeloid leukemia, due to receive a stem cell transplant. The V call is TRBV12-3 or TRBV12-4, the J call TRBJ2-7; D is possibly TRBD1 (6 bases). Specimen: PBMCs, collected before TCRalphabeta/CD19-depleted stem cell transplant. CDR3 nucleotide sequence: TGTGCCAGCAGTGATCCTTCTACCGGGACAAGGCCCTACGAGCAGTACTTC. Protein: CASSDPSTGTRPYEQYF.